Included here is one T cell receptor beta chain sequence, with context. This sample was included in a study of blood T cell repertoires in COVID-19. Whole-study context: Acute and convalescent COVID-19 samples came from the United States, Italy and Spain. The cDNA or gDNA used as material had been derived from T cells, B-cell-depleted T cells, or PBMCs.

Seattle patients were enrolled while actively infected and followed longitudinally. Sequenced by immunoSEQ multiplex PCR; TCRdb stores in-frame clones only, minus some. Of about 410,000 clones in the sample, about 91% are singletons; the top ten hold around 1.5%. The CDR3 runs to 14 residues. V shed 2 bases and J shed 7 bases, with 15 bases lying between them. The germline CDR1 and CDR2 sequences are SGHRS and YFSETQ. The receptor comes from a woman in her forties with COVID-19, enrolled during active disease. Specimen: peripheral blood. The rearrangement links TRBV5-1 to TRBJ1-2; D is undetermined. The CDR3 loop is CASSFSGVDAGYTF. The CDR3 DNA sequence: TGCGCCAGCAGCTTTTCAGGCGTGGATGCTGGCTACACCTTC.